This T cell receptor beta chain stems from a study of CD4 T cells in relation to SARS-CoV-2 and coronaviruses. Study-wide context: TCR beta CDR3s were sequenced after 10-day antigen culture of PBMCs.

Unexposed donor CD4+ T cells date from about 2011-2018, before the COVID-19 pandemic. The cells were cultured for 9 to 11 days before CD4+ T cells were isolated. Testing used SARS-CoV-2 S/N and four cold-coronavirus spikes on unexposed-donor CD4+ T cells, cells permitting. Germline CDR1 reads SNHLY; CDR2 reads FYNNEI. The CDR3 spans 14 residues. V gave up 6 bases and J gave up 6 bases, with 15 bases separating them. Method: immunoSEQ multiplex PCR; TCRdb's copy keeps in-frame clones and lacks some. The sample holds 10,000 to 13,000 clones, around 84% seen once. Remarks on this clone: Its specificity is not known.

Sequences were obtained from CD4+ T cells from PBMCs, cultured in vitro. The clonotype comes from a human donor in good health. The V gene is TRBV2, the J gene TRBJ1-5, with D possibly matching TRBD1 (5 bases). The chain's CDR3 is CASSGAGEGQPQHF. The CDR3 DNA follows: TGTGCCAGCAGCGGGGCAGGAGAAGGTCAGCCCCAGCATTTT.